This T cell receptor (beta chain) was obtained from a study of shared clonotypes between healthy human individuals. The wider study: The cohort had two women and a few men, ages 18 to 49. General study findings and limits: The study found lower generation probabilities in non-shared clonotypes than in those shared by all four donors. Larger estimated richness was generally recorded for naive subsets relative to memory subsets. Approximately 4.6% of naive CD4 clonotypes were common to several donors.

Here immunoSEQ multiplex PCR was the method, and the copy in TCRdb shows in-frame clones only, minus some. The sample shows 300,000 or so clones, less than 85% of them seen only once. Regarding this clone: The antigen is unknown.

This CDR3 region has 13 residues. The germline V gene encodes CDR1 SGHRS and CDR2 YFSETQ. Trimming pared 7 bases from V and 8 bases from J, leaving 19 bases between. The receptor comes from a man aged 25 to 40 in good health. The chain has TRBV5-1 and TRBJ2-7; possible D gene TRBD2, 6 bases. Sequenced material: memory CD4+ T cells sorted from blood. The subset denotes: CD45RA-negative fraction. The CDR3 DNA reads as TGCGCCAGCGGACGGGACTTCAAGGACCAGCAGTACTTC. Its translation is CASGRDFKDQQYF.